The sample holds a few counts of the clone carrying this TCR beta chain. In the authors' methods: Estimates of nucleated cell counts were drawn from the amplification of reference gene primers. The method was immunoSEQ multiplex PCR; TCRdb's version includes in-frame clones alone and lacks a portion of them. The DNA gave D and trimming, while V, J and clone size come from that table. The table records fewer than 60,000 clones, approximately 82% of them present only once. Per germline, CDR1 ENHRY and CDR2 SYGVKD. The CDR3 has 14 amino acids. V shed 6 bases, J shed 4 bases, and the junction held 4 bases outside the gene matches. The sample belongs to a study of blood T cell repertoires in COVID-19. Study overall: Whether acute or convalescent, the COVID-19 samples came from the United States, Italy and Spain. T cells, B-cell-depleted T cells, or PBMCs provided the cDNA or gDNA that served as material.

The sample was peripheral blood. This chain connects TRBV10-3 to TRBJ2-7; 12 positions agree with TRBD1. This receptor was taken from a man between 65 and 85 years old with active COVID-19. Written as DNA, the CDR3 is TGTGCCATCAGCGCGGGACAGGGGGCTTACGAGCAGTACTTC. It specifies CAISAGQGAYEQYF.